One and the same sample provided the 20 T cell receptor beta chains below, sequenced in a study of identical twins (dated by TCRdb to 2016 to 2017). Library generation was performed with 5' RACE. The data were produced on an Illumina HiSeq 2000. TCRdb reprocessing: public reads trimmed at Q25 with fastp, clones called with MiXCR, in-frame beta chains kept. Each record represents a unique CDR3 protein, reported with the most common genes and DNA among its rows. Across this sample there are fewer than 550,000 distinct CDR3 sequences, with around 15% seen only once. The ten biggest clones cover about 0.94% of the sample. These data also formed part of another study, on yellow fever vaccine responses in identical twins.

The material sequenced was CD4+ T cells sorted from blood. These receptors all come from a woman aged 18-29 years in good health.

This clonotype has at least ten counts. The chain combines TRBV4-2 with TRBJ2-3, with 8 bases matching TRBD2. Germline lookup yields CDR1 LGHNA and CDR2 YNFKEQ. CDR3 length: 15 amino acids. Trimming removed 4 bases from V and 2 bases from J; junction bases left unmatched: 5. In nucleotides, the CDR3 is TGTGCCAGCAGCCCCGGGGGGGGGACCACAGATACGCAGTATTTT. Encoded protein: CASSPGGGTTDTQYF.

The rearrangement uses TRBV3-2 and TRBJ2-7; the listed D gene, TRBD1, was not tested against the DNA. TRBV3-2 is classified as a pseudogene. CDR3 length equals 14 residues. The CDR3 DNA is TGTGCCAGCACCCCAAGAATGACAGACTACGAGCAGTACTTC. It encodes CASTPRMTDYEQYF.

This clonotype came up many times. The V and J genes are TRBV7-9 and TRBJ2-7; D might be TRBD1 (5 bases). The germline CDR1 and CDR2 sequences are SEHNR and FQNEAQ (reference sequence). The CDR3 totals 15 residues. Trimming pared 5 bases from V and 0 bases from J, leaving 14 bases between. DNA of the CDR3: TGTGCCAGCAGCACCGGACATACTATCTCCTACGAGCAGTACTTC. Amino acid sequence: CASSTGHTISYEQYF.

The V gene is TRBV30, the J gene TRBJ2-5, with 10 bases lining up with TRBD2. CDR1 is GTSNPN, CDR2 SVGIG, per germline (reference sequence). The V segment lost 2 bases and the J segment 4 bases; nucleotides outside the gene matches: 7. The length of the CDR3 is 15 residues. This CDR3 reads CAWSFQRGGAETQYF. The CDR3 region has the DNA TGTGCCTGGAGTTTCCAGCGGGGGGGCGCAGAGACCCAGTACTTC.

There are a few counts of this clonotype. The J gene is TRBJ2-1, the V gene TRBV27; TRBD2 matches 13 bases. CDR1 and CDR2 from the germline V gene are MNHEY and SMNVEV (reference sequence). The length of the CDR3 is 15 residues. The ends lost 10 bases at V and 7 bases at J; junction bases unmatched: 10. The CDR3 loop reads CATYKTSGGFNEQFF. The DNA of the CDR3 is TGTGCCACCTACAAGACTAGCGGGGGGTTTAATGAGCAGTTCTTC.

The V and J genes are TRBV7-9 and TRBJ2-7, with unresolved D. The CDR3 spans 12 residues. The V gene's germline CDR1 is SEHNR and CDR2 FQNEAQ (reference sequence). The V end was cut by 8 bases, the J end by 2 bases, with 10 bases between. CDR3 DNA sequence: TGTGCCAGCGGACGGACGACCTACGAGCAGTACTTC. It translates to CASGRTTYEQYF.

This clonotype was picked up a small number of times. The chain combines TRBV7-2 with TRBJ2-3, with D unresolved. This CDR3 has 15 residues. Trimming cost V 5 bases and J 0 bases, with 12 bases left between them. CDR1 and CDR2 (germline): SGHTA, FQGNSA. Here the CDR3 DNA reads TGTGCCAGCAGCGTAGGACGGCCTAGCACAGATACGCAGTATTTT. It encodes CASSVGRPSTDTQYF. Complete variable domain (other parts from reference TRBV7-2 and TRBJ2-3): GAGVSQSPSNKVTEKGKDVELRCDPISGHTALYWYRQSLGQGLEFLIYFQGNSAPDKSGLPSDRFSAERTGGSVSTLTIQRTQQEDSAVYLCASSVGRPSTDTQYFGPGTRLTVL.

The rearrangement joins TRBV20-1 to TRBJ2-3; weak D call: TRBD1 (6 bases). Germline V gene lookup returns CDR1 DFQATT and CDR2 SNEGSKA (reference sequence). This CDR3 has 15 amino acids. Trimming removed 3 bases at V and 0 bases at J, with 13 bases between. CDR3 amino acids: CSASRVGGSTDTQYF. The CDR3 DNA reads TGCAGTGCTAGTCGGGTAGGGGGAAGCACAGATACGCAGTATTTT.

The chain recombines TRBV9 with TRBJ2-5; D is possibly TRBD1 (5 bases). Per the germline V gene, CDR1 is SGDLS and CDR2 is YYNGEE. The CDR3 length is 13 residues. The V gene lost 5 bases and the J gene lost 5 bases, with 13 bases spanning the gap. CDR3: CASSLRESETQYF. CDR3 DNA: TGTGCCAGCAGTCTCAGGGAAAGCGAGACCCAGTACTTC.

The chain couples TRBV20-1 to TRBJ1-5, with 8 bases matching TRBD1. CDR1 DFQATT and CDR2 SNEGSKA come from the germline V gene (reference sequence). The CDR3 covers 15 residues. J lost 5 bases, V lost 3 bases, and 9 bases had no gene match. As DNA, the CDR3 is TGCAGTGCTAGTTCTCGTCAGGGGGCATATCAGCCCCAGCATTTT. This gives the protein CSASSRQGAYQPQHF.

This clonotype was counted a few times. V is TRBV28 and J is TRBJ2-7; 12 bases align to TRBD2. Per the germline V gene, CDR1 is MDHEN and CDR2 is SYDVKM. The trim removed 6 bases at V and 5 bases at J, leaving 14 bases unmatched. This CDR3 region has 17 residues. The CDR3 loop is CASRTEGLAGDIHEQYF. DNA of the CDR3: TGTGCCAGCAGGACCGAGGGACTAGCGGGTGATATTCACGAGCAGTACTTC. Full variable domain (outside the CDR3, taken from reference TRBV28 and TRBJ2-7): DVKVTQSSRYLVKRTGEKVFLECVQDMDHENMFWYRQDPGLGLRLIYFSYDVKMKEKGDIPEGYSVSREKKERFSLILESASTNQTSMYLCASRTEGLAGDIHEQYFGPGTRLTVT.

The rearrangement uses TRBV6-6 and TRBJ2-7; possible D gene TRBD2, 6 bases. CDR3 length equals 12 residues. The V end lost 8 bases, the J end lost 7 bases, and 15 bases lay between the germline ends. Per germline, CDR1 MNHNY and CDR2 SVGAGI (reference sequence). As DNA, the CDR3 is TGTGCCAGCCAAGTGGGAGGTGATGAGCAGTACTTC. Encoded protein: CASQVGGDEQYF.

The chain links TRBV12-3 or TRBV12-4 to TRBJ2-1; weak D call: TRBD2 (6 bases). V was trimmed by 5 bases and J by 6 bases, leaving 26 bases between them. This CDR3 spans 18 amino acids. DNA of the CDR3: TGTGCCAGCAGTCCCTATGGCGCGGGGCGGGCAACCTCCAATGAGCAGTTCTTC. It encodes CASSPYGAGRATSNEQFF.

This rearrangement joins TRBV10-3 to TRBJ2-7, with 8 bases fitting TRBD1. V lost 3 bases, J lost 4 bases, and 11 bases stayed unmatched. This CDR3 has 16 residues. CDR1 is ENHRY and CDR2 is SYGVKD in the germline V gene. In DNA form, the CDR3 reads TGTGCCATCAGTGACCCTCCCCGGACAGGGCAGTACGAGCAGTACTTC. It specifies CAISDPPRTGQYEQYF.

This clonotype was observed at least ten times. The chain employs TRBV13 and TRBJ2-1, with TRBD1 matching 9 bases. V gave up 4 bases and J gave up 4 bases; unmatched junction bases: 5. From germline, CDR1 is PRHDT and CDR2 FYEKMQ (reference sequence). The CDR3 extends over 15 amino acids. Here the CDR3 DNA reads TGTGCCAGCAGCTCGGGACAGGGCCCATACAATGAGCAGTTCTTC. This codes for CASSSGQGPYNEQFF. Full variable domain (outside the CDR3, taken from reference TRBV13 and TRBJ2-1): AAGVIQSPRHLIKEKRETATLKCYPIPRHDTVYWYQQGPGQDPQFLISFYEKMQSDKGSIPDRFSAQQFSDYHSELNMSSLELGDSALYFCASSSGQGPYNEQFFGPGTRLTVL.

The chain uses TRBV12-3 or TRBV12-4 and TRBJ2-7; D not resolved. V was shortened by 0 bases and J by 0 bases, with 6 bases between the two germline ends. The CDR3 has 14 amino acids. The CDR3 DNA follows: TGTGCCAGCAGTTTAGCGGAAAGCTCCTACGAGCAGTACTTC. It codes for CASSLAESSYEQYF.

Ten or more counts support this clonotype. This chain uses TRBV29-1 with TRBJ2-7; D is possibly TRBD1 (6 bases). This CDR3 region has 13 residues. Germline-derived CDR1 and CDR2 are SQVTM and ANQGSEA. Trimming shortened V by 6 bases and J by 2 bases, and 14 bases separated the two germline ends. The chain's CDR3 is CSVTPAGAYEQYF. In DNA, the CDR3 is TGCAGCGTGACCCCAGCAGGGGCCTACGAGCAGTACTTC.

This clonotype was counted ten times or more. This sequence joins TRBV2 and TRBJ1-1; D not certain. The V end was cut by 6 bases, the J end by 0 bases, with 5 bases between. This CDR3 contains 12 residues. Germline V gene data show CDR1 as SNHLY and CDR2 as FYNNEI. Here the CDR3 DNA reads TGTGCCAGCAGCAAAATGAACACTGAAGCTTTCTTT. This translates into CASSKMNTEAFF.

This clonotype has only a few counts. The V gene is TRBV25-1, the J gene TRBJ2-1; 7 positions match TRBD1. Germline CDR1 reads MGHDK; CDR2 reads SYGVNS. This CDR3 contains 16 residues. V shed 5 bases and J 1 base; nucleotides not matched to a gene: 8. CDR3 in DNA: TGTGCCAGCAGTCACACAGGGGTGTCGTCCTACAATGAGCAGTTCTTC. Translation gives CASSHTGVSSYNEQFF.

The V call is TRBV3-1, the J call TRBJ2-7, with a possible D match to TRBD2 (6 bases). CDR3 length: 15 amino acids. CDR1 is LGHDT and CDR2 is YNNKEL in the germline V gene (reference sequence). Trimming took 1 base from V and 1 from J, leaving 11 bases between them. CDR3 coding DNA: TGTGCCAGCAGCCAAGGGGTTCGGGGGTCCTACGAGCAGTACTTC. Encoded protein: CASSQGVRGSYEQYF.